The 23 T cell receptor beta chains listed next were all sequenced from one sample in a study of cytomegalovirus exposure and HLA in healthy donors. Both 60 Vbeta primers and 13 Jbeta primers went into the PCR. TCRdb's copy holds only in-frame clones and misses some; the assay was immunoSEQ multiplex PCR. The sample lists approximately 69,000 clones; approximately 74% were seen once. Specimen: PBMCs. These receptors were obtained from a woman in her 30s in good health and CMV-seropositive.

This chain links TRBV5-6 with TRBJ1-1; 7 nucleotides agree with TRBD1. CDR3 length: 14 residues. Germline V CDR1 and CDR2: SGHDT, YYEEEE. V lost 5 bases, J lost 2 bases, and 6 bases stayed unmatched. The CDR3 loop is CASRGTEPNTEAFF. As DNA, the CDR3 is TGTGCCAGCAGGGGGACAGAACCTAACACTGAAGCTTTCTTT.

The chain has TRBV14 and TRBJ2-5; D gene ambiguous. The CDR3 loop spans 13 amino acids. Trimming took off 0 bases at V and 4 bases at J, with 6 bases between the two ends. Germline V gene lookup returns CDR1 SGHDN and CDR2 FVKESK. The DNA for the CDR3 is TGTGCCAGCAGCCAAGATCGGAGAGAGACCCAGTACTTC. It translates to CASSQDRRETQYF.

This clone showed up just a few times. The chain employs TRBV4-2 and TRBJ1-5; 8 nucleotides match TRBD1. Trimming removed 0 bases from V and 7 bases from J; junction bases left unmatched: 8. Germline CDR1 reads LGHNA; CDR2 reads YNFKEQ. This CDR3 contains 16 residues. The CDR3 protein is CASSQDSTGVGQPQHF. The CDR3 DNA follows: TGTGCCAGCAGCCAAGACTCGACAGGGGTTGGGCAGCCCCAGCATTTT.

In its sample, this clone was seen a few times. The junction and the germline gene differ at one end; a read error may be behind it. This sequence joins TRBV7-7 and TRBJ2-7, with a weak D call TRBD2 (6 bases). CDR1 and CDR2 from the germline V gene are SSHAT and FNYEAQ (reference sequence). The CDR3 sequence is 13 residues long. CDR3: CASSHTPGDEQYF. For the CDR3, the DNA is TGTGCTAGCAGCCATACCCCGGGAGACGAGCAGTACTTC.

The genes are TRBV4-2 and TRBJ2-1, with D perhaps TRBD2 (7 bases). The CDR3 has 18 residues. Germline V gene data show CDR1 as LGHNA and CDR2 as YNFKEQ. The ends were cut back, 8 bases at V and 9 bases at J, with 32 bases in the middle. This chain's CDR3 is CASASPGPEREARGEQFF. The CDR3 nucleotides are TGTGCCAGCGCCTCTCCCGGGCCGGAACGGGAGGCCAGGGGTGAGCAGTTCTTC.

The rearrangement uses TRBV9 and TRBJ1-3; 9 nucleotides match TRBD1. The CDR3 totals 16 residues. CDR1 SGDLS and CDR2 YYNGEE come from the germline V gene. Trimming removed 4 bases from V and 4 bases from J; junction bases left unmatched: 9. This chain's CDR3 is CASSTGQGRGGNTIYF. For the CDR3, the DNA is TGTGCCAGCAGCACCGGACAGGGGAGGGGAGGAAACACCATATATTTT.

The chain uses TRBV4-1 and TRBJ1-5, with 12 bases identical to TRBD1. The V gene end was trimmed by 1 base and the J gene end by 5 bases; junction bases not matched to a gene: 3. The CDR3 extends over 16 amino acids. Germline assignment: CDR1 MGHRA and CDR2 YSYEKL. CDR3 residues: CASSQAGTGGYQPQHF. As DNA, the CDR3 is TGCGCCAGCAGCCAAGCCGGGACAGGGGGCTATCAGCCCCAGCATTTT.

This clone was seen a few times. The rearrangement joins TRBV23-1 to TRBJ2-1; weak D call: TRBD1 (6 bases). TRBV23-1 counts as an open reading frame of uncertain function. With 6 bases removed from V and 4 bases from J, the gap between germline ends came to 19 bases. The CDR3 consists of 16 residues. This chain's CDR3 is CASSLNRTVPYNEQFF. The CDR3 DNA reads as TGCGCCAGCAGCCTAAACAGGACAGTCCCTTACAATGAGCAGTTCTTC.

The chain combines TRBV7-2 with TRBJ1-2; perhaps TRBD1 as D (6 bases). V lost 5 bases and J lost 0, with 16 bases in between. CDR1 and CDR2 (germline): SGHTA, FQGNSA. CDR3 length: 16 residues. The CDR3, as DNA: TGTGCCAGCAGCACCGGACAGCCCTCAGCTAACTATGGCTACACCTTC. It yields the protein CASSTGQPSANYGYTF.

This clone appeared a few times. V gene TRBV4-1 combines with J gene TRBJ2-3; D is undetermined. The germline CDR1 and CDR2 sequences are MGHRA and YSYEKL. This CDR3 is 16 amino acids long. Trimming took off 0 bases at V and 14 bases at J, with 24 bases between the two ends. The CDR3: CASSQDTSAPVRWRYF. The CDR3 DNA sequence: TGCGCCAGCAGCCAAGATACCAGCGCCCCGGTTAGATGGAGGTATTTT.

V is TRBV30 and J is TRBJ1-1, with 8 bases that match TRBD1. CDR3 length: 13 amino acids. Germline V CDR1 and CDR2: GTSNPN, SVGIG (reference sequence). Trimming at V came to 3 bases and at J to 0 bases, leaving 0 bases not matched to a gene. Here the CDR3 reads CAWRDRVNTEAFF. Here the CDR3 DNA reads TGTGCCTGGAGGGACAGGGTGAACACTGAAGCTTTCTTT.

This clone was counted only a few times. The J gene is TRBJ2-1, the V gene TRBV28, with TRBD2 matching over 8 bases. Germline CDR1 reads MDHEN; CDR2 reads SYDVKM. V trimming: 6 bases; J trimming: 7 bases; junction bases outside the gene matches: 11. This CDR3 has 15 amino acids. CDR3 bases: TGTGCCAGCAGCCCCTCGGCGGGGGGCAGAAATGAGCAGTTCTTC. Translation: CASSPSAGGRNEQFF. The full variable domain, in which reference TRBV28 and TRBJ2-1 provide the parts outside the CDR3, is DVKVTQSSRYLVKRTGEKVFLECVQDMDHENMFWYRQDPGLGLRLIYFSYDVKMKEKGDIPEGYSVSREKKERFSLILESASTNQTSMYLCASSPSAGGRNEQFFGPGTRLTVL.

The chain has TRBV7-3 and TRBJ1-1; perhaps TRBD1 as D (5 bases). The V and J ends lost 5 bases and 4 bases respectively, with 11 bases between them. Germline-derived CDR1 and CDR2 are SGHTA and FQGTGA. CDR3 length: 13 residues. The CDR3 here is CASSAGISTEAFF. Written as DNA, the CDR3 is TGTGCCAGCAGCGCAGGGATCAGCACTGAAGCTTTCTTT.

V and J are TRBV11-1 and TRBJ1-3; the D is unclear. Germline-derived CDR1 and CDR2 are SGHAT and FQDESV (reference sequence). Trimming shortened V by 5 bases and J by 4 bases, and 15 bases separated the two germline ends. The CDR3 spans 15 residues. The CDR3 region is CASSDAGSLGNTIYF. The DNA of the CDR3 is TGTGCCAGCAGCGACGCGGGTTCGCTAGGAAACACCATATATTTT.

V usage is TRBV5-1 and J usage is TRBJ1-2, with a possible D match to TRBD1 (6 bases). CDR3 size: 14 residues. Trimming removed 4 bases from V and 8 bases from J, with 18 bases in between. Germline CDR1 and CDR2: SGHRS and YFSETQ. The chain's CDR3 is CASSRWDTGRGYTF. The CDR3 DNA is TGCGCCAGCAGCAGATGGGACACCGGTAGAGGCTACACCTTC. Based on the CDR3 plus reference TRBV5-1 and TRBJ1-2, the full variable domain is KAGVTQTPRYLIKTRGQQVTLSCSPISGHRSVSWYQQTPGQGLQFLFEYFSETQRNKGNFPGRFSGRQFSNSRSEMNVSTLELGDSALYLCASSRWDTGRGYTFGSGTRLTVV.

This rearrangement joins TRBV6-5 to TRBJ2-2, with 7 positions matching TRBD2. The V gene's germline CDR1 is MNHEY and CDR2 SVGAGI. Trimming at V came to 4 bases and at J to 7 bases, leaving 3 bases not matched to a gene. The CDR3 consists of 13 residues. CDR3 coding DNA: TGTGCCAGCAGTTCTAGCGGTCTCGGGGAGCTGTTTTTT. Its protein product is CASSSSGLGELFF.

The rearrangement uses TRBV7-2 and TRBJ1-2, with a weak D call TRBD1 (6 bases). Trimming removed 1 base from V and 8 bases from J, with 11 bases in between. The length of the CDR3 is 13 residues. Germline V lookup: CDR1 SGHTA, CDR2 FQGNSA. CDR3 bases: TGTGCCAGCAGCTTAGAGGGGGTCGAGGGCTACACCTTC. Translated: CASSLEGVEGYTF.

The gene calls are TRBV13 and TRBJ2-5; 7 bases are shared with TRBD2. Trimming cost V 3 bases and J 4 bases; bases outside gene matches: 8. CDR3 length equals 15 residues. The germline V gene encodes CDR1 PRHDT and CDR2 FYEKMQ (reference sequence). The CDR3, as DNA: TGTGCCAGCAGCTTCGGGGGAGGGCCAGGAGAGACCCAGTACTTC. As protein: CASSFGGGPGETQYF.

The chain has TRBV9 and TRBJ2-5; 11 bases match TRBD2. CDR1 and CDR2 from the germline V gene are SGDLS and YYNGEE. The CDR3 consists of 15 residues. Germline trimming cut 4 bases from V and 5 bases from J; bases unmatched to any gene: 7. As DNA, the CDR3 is TGTGCCAGCAGCCGAACTAGCGGGAGTGGTGAGACCCAGTACTTC. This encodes CASSRTSGSGETQYF.

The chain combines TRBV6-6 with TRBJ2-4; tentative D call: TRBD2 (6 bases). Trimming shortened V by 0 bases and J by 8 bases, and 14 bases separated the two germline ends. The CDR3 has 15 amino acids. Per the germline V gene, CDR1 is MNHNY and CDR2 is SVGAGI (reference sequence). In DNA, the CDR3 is TGTGCCAGCAGTTACTCGGCGGGGCGCGGGGACATTCAGTACTTC. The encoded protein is CASSYSAGRGDIQYF.

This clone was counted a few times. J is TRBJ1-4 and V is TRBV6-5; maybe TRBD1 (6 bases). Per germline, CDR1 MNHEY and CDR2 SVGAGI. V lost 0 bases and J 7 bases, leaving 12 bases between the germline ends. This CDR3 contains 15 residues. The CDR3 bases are TGTGCCAGCAGTTACTCGACAGGATTCAGTGAAAAACTGTTTTTT. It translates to CASSYSTGFSEKLFF.

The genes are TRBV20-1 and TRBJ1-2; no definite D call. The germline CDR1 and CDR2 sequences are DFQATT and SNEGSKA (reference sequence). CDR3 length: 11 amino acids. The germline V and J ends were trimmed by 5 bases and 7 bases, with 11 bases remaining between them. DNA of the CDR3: TGCAGTGCTCACATAATCCGTGGCTACACCTTC. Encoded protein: CSAHIIRGYTF.

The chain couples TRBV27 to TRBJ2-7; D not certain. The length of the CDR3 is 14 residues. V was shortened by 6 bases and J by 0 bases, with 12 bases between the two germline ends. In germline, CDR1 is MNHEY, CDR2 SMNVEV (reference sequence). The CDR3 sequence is CASSSLLSSYEQYF. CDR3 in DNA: TGTGCCAGCAGCTCCCTCTTGAGCTCCTACGAGCAGTACTTC.